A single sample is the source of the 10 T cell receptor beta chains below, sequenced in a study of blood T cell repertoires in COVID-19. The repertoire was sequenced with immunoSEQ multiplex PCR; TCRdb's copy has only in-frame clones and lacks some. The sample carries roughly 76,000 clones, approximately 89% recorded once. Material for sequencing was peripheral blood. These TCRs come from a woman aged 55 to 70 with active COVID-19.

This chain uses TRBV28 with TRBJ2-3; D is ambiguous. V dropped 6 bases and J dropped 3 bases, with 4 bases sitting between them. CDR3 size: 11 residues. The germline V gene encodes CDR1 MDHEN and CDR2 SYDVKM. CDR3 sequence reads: CASSQTDTQYF. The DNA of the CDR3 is TGTGCCAGCAGCCAAACAGATACGCAGTATTTT.

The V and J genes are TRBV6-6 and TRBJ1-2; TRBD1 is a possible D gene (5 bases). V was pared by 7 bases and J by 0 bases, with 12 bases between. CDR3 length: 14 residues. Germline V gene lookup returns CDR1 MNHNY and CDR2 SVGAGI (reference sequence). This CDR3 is CASNRGTSNYGYTF. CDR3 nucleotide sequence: TGTGCCAGCAATAGGGGCACGTCTAACTATGGCTACACCTTC.

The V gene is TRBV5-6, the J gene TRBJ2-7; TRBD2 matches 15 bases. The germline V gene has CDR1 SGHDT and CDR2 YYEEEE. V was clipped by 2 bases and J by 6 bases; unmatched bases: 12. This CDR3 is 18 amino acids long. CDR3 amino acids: CASSFQFPGLAGGGEQYF. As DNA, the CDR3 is TGTGCCAGCAGCTTCCAATTTCCGGGACTAGCGGGAGGTGGCGAGCAGTACTTC.

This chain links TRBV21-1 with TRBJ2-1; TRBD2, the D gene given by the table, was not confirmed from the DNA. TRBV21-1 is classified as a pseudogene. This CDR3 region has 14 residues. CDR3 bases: TGTGCCCCCGAGACTAGCGGGTCTTACAATGAGCAGTTCTTC. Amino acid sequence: CAPETSGSYNEQFF.

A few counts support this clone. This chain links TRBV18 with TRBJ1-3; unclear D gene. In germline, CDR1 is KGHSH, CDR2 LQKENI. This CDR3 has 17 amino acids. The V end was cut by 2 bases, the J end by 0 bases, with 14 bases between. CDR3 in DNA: TGTGCCAGCTCACCATTGGGAGAGCTCCACTCTGGAAACACCATATATTTT. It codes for CASSPLGELHSGNTIYF.

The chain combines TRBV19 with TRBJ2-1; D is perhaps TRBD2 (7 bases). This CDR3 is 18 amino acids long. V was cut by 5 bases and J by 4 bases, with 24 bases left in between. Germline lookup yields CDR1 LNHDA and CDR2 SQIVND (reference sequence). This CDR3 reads CASSPRGASGPGYNEQFF. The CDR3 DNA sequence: TGTGCCAGTAGTCCCCGGGGGGCTAGCGGACCGGGGTACAATGAGCAGTTCTTC.

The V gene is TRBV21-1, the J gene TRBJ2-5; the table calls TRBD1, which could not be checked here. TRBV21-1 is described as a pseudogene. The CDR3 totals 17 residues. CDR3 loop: CASSKDPAGVEKETQYF. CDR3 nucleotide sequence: TGTGCCAGCAGCAAAGACCCCGCAGGGGTGGAGAAAGAGACCCAGTACTTC.

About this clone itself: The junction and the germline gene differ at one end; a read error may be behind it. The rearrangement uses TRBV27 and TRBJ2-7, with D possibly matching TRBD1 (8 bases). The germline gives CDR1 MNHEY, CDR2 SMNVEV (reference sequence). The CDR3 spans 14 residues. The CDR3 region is CANSPGQGGYEQYF. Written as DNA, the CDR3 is TGTGCCAACAGTCCCGGACAGGGAGGGTACGAGCAGTACTTC.

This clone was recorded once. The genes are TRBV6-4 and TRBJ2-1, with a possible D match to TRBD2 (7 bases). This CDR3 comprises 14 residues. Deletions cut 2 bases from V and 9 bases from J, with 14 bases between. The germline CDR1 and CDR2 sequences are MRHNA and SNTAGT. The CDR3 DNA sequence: TGTGCCAGCAGTGACAAAGGGGGGGTTGTTGAGCAGTTCTTC. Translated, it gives CASSDKGGVVEQFF.

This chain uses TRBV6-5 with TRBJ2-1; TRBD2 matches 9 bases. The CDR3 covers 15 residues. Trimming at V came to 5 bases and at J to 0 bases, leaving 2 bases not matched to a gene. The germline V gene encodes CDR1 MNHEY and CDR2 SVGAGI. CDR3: CASSLAGYSYNEQFF. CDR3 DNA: TGTGCCAGCAGTCTAGCGGGATACTCCTACAATGAGCAGTTCTTC.